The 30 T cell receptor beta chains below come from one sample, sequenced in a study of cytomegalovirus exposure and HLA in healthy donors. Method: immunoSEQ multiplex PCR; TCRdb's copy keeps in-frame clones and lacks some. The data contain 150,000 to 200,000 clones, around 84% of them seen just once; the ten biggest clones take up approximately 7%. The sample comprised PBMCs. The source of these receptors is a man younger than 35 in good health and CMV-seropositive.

The CDR3 sequence: CASRPSGGEADTQYF. The CDR3 bases are TGCGCCAGCAGACCTAGCGGGGGGGAAGCAGATACGCAGTATTTT. This sequence joins TRBV5-1 and TRBJ2-3; TRBD2 matches 12 bases. The germline CDR1 and CDR2 sequences are SGHRS and YFSETQ. J gave up 4 bases and V 5 bases, and 5 bases lay outside the gene matches. CDR3 length: 15 amino acids.

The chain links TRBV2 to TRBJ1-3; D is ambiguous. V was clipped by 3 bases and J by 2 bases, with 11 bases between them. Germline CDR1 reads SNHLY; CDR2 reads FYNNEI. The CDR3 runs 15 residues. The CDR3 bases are TGTGCCAGCAGTGAGTGGCTGACTACTGGAAACACCATATATTTT. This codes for CASSEWLTTGNTIYF.

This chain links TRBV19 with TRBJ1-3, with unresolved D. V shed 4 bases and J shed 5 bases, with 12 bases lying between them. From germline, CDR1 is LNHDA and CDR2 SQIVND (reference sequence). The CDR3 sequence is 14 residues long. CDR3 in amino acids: CASSRRVDRNTIYF. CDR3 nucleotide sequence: TGTGCCAGTAGTAGGAGGGTTGATAGAAACACCATATATTTT.

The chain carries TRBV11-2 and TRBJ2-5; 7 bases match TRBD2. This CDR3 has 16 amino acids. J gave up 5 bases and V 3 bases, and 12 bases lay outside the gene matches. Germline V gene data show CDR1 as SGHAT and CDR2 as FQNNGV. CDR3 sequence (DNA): TGTGCCAGCAGCTTTTTTGCGGGAGTCGCGGGTGAGACCCAGTACTTC. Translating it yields CASSFFAGVAGETQYF.

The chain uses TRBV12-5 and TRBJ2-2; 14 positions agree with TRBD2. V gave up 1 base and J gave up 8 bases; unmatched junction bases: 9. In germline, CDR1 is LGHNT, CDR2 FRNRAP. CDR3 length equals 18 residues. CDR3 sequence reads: CASGLDPAGTSGRGELFF. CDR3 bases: TGTGCTAGTGGTTTGGATCCCGCCGGGACTAGCGGGAGAGGGGAGCTGTTTTTT.

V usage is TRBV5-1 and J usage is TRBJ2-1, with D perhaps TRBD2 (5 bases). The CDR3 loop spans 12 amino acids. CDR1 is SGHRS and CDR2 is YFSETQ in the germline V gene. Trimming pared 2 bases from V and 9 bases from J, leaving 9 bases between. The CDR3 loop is CASSLLGPEQFF. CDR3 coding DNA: TGCGCCAGCAGCTTACTAGGCCCTGAGCAGTTCTTC. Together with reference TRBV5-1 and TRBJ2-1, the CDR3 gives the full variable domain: KAGVTQTPRYLIKTRGQQVTLSCSPISGHRSVSWYQQTPGQGLQFLFEYFSETQRNKGNFPGRFSGRQFSNSRSEMNVSTLELGDSALYLCASSLLGPEQFFGPGTRLTVL.

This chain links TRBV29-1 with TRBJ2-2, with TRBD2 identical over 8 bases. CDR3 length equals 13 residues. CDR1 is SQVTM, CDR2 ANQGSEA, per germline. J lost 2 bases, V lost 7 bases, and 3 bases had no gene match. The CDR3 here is CSGTSGNTGELFF. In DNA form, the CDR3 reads TGCAGCGGTACTAGCGGTAACACCGGGGAGCTGTTTTTT.

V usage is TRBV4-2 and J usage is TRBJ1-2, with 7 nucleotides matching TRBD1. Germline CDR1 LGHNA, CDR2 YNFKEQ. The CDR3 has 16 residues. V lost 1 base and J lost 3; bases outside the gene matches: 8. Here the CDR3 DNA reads TGTGCCAGCAGCCAAGTCCTAGACAGGGCTCACTATGGCTACACCTTC. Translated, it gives CASSQVLDRAHYGYTF.

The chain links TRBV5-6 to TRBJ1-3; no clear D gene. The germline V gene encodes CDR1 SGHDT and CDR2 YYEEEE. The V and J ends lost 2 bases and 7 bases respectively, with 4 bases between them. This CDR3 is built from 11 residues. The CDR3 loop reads CASSFGNTIYF. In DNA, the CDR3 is TGTGCCAGCAGCTTTGGCAACACCATATATTTT.

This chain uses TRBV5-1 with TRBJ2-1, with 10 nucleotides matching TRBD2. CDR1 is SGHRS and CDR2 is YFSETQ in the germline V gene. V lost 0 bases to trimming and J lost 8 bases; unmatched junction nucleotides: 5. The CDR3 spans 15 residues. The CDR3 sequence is CASSLEASGSDEQFF. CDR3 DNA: TGCGCCAGCAGCTTGGAGGCTAGCGGGAGCGATGAGCAGTTCTTC.

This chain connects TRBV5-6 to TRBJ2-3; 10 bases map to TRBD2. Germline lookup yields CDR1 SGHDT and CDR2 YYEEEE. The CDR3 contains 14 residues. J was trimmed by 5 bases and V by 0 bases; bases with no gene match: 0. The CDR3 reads CASSLGLAGDTQYF. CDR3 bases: TGTGCCAGCAGCTTGGGACTAGCGGGAGATACGCAGTATTTT.

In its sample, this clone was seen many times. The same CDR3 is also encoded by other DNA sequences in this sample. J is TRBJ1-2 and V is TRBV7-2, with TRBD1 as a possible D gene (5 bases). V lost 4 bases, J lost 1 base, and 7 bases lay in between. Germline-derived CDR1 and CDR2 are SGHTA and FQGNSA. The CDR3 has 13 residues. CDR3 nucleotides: TGTGCCAGCAGCTCGGACAATAACTATGGCTACACCTTC. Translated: CASSSDNNYGYTF.

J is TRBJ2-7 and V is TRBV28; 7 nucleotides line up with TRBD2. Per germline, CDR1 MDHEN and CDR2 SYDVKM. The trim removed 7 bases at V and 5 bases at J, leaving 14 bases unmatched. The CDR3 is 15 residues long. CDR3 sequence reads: CASTDRDYLVHEQYF. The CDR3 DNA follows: TGTGCCAGCACCGATAGGGACTACCTCGTACACGAGCAGTACTTC.

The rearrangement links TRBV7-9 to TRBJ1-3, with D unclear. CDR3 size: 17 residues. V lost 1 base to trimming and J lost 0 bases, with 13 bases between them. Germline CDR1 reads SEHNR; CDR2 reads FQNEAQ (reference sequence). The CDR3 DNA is TGTGCCAGCAGCTTAGGGGGAGGCGGGATCTCTGGAAACACCATATATTTT. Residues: CASSLGGGGISGNTIYF.

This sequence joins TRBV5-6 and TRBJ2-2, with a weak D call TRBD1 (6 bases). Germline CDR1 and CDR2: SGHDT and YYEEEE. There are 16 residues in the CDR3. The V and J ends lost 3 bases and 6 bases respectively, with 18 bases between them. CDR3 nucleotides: TGTGCCAGCAGCTCCCCAGGGGCCCCCTCCGCCGGGGAGCTGTTTTTT. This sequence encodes CASSSPGAPSAGELFF.

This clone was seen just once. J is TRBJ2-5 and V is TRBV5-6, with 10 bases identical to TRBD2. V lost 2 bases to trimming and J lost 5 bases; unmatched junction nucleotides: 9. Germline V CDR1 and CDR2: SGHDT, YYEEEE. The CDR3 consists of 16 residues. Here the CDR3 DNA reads TGTGCCAGCAGCTTTGGGACTAGCGAACAGTATGAGACCCAGTACTTC. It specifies CASSFGTSEQYETQYF.

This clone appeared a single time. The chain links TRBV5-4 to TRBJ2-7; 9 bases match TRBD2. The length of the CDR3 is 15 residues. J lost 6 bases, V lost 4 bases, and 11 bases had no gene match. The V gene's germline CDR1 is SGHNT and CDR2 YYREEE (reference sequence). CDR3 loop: CASSHTSGRPGEQYF. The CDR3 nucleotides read TGTGCCAGCAGCCACACTAGCGGGCGTCCGGGCGAGCAGTACTTC.

CDR3 sequence reads: CASSPSGGENEKLFF. The CDR3 coding sequence is TGTGCCAGCTCACCCAGCGGGGGCGAAAATGAAAAACTGTTTTTT. V and J are TRBV18 and TRBJ1-4, with D maybe TRBD1 (6 bases). Per germline, CDR1 KGHSH and CDR2 LQKENI. The CDR3 consists of 15 residues. V dropped 3 bases and J dropped 5 bases, with 13 bases sitting between them.

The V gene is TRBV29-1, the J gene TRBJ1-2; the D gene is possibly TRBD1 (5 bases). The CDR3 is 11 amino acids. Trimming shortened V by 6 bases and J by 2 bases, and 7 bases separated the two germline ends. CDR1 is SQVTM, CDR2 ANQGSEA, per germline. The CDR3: CSVGGNYGYTF. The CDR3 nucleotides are TGCAGCGTGGGGGGAAACTATGGCTACACCTTC.

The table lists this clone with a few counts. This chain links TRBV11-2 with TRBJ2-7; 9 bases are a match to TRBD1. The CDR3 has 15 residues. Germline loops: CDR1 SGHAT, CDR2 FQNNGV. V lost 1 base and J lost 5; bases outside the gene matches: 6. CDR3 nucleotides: TGTGCCAGCAGCTTAGGTTTACAGGGGGCAGACGAGCAGTACTTC. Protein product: CASSLGLQGADEQYF.

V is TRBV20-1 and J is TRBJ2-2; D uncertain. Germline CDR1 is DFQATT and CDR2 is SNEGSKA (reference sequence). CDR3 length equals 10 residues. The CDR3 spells CNTYTGELFF. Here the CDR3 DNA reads TGCAACACCTACACCGGGGAGCTGTTTTTT.

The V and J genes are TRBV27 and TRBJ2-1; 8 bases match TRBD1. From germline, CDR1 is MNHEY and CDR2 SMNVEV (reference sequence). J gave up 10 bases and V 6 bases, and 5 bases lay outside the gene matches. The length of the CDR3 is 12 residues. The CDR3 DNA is TGTGCCAGCAGAAACCGGGACAGGGAGCAGTTCTTC. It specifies CASRNRDREQFF.

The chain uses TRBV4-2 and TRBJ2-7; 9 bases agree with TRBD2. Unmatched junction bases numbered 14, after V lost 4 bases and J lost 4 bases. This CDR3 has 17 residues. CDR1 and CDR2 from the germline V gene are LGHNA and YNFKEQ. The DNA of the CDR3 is TGTGCCAGCAGCCTTAATAGCGGGAGTGGAATGCCATACGAGCAGTACTTC. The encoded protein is CASSLNSGSGMPYEQYF.

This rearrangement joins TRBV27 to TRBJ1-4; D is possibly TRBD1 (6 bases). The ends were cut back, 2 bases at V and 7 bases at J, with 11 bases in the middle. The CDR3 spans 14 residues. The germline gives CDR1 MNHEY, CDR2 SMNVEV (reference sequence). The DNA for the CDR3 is TGTGCCAGCAGTTTAGAGGGGGAGCGTGAAAAACTGTTTTTT. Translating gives CASSLEGEREKLFF.

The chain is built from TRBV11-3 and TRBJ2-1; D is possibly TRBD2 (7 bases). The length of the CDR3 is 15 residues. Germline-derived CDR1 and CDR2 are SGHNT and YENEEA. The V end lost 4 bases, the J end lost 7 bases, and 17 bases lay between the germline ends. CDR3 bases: TGTGCCAGCAGCTGGGGAGGGGGAGGAAGGAATGAGCAGTTCTTC. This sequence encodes CASSWGGGGRNEQFF. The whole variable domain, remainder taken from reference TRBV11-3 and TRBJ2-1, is EAGVVQSPRYKIIEKKQPVAFWCNPISGHNTLYWYLQNLGQGPELLIRYENEEAVDDSQLPKDRFSAERLKGVDSTLKIQPAELGDSAVYLCASSWGGGGRNEQFFGPGTRLTVL.

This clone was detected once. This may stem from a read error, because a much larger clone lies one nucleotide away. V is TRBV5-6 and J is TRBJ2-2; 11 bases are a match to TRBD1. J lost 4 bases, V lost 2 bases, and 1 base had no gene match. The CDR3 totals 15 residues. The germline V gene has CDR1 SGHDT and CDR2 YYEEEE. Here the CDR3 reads CASSFGTGGTGELFF. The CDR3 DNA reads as TGTGCCAGCAGCTTCGGGACAGGGGGCACCGGGGAGCTGTTTTTT.

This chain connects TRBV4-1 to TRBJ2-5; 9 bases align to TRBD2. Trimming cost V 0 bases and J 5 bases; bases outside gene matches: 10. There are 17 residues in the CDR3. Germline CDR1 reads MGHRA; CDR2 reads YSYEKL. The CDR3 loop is CASSQDRDSGSFETQYF. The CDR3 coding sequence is TGCGCCAGCAGCCAAGATCGGGATAGCGGGAGTTTTGAGACCCAGTACTTC.

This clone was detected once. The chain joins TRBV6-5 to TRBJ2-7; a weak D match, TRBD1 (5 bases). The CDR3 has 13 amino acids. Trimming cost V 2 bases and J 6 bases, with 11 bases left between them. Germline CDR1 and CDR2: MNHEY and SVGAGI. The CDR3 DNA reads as TGTGCCAGCAGTTACGGGGCGGCCCGCGAGCAGTACTTC. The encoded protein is CASSYGAAREQYF.

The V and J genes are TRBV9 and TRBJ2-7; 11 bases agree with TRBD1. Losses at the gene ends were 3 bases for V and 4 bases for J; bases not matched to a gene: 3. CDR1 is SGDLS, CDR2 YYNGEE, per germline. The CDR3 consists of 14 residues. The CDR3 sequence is CASSEGDRGYEQYF. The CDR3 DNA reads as TGTGCCAGCAGCGAGGGGGACAGGGGGTACGAGCAGTACTTC.

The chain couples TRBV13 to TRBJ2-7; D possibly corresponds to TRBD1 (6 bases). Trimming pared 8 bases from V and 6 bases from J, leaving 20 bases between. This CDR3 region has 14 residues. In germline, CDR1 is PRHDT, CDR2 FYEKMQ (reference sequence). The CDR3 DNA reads TGTGCCAGCCGAGAGACAGGCGAAGGAGGCGAGCAGTACTTC. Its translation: CASRETGEGGEQYF.